A single sample gave rise to the 17 T cell receptor beta chains below, sequenced in a study of OX40 agonist ivuxolimab in advanced cancers. Clones were read by immunoSEQ multiplex PCR, and TCRdb kept only the in-frame ones, dropping some. There are tens of thousands of clones in the sample; approximately 84% occur only once, and about 1.1% lies in the top ten. Sequences were derived from CD4+ or CD8+ T cells sorted from blood, sampled in a trial of the OX40 agonist ivuxolimab. The source of these receptors is an adult with an advanced solid tumor such as melanoma, head and neck, liver or kidney cancer.

This rearrangement joins TRBV7-8 to TRBJ2-7, with D possibly matching TRBD1 (5 bases). CDR3 length: 15 amino acids. In germline, CDR1 is SGHVS, CDR2 FQNEAQ. Trimming left V 5 bases short and J 4 bases short, with 18 bases between. The CDR3 coding sequence is TGTGCCAGCAGCCCCCGCAGCGTACAGGCTTACGAGCAGTACTTC. This gives the protein CASSPRSVQAYEQYF.

The genes are TRBV6-5 and TRBJ2-3; 7 nucleotides line up with TRBD1. With V trimmed by 6 bases and J by 5 bases, 8 bases remained unmatched. The CDR3 runs 14 residues. The germline V gene has CDR1 MNHEY and CDR2 SVGAGI. The CDR3 here is CASSPTGARDTQYF. CDR3 DNA: TGTGCCAGCAGCCCTACAGGGGCGAGAGATACGCAGTATTTT.

The chain combines TRBV27 with TRBJ1-2, with 7 bases fitting TRBD1. The germline gives CDR1 MNHEY, CDR2 SMNVEV (reference sequence). After removal of 0 bases from V and 13 bases from J, the junction contained 17 bases not matched to a gene. The CDR3 loop spans 16 amino acids. CDR3 residues: CASSLSAPGQARGFTF. The CDR3 DNA follows: TGTGCCAGCAGTTTATCAGCCCCTGGACAGGCTCGGGGGTTCACCTTC.

This chain uses TRBV15 with TRBJ2-7; D might be TRBD1 or TRBD2, each matching 5 bases. This CDR3 has 15 residues. Trimming cost V 4 bases and J 1 base, with 14 bases left between them. Germline loops: CDR1 LNHNV, CDR2 YYDKDF (reference sequence). The CDR3 nucleotides are TGTGCCACCAGCAAGGGACGGGGAATTTCCTACGAGCAGTACTTC. Its translation: CATSKGRGISYEQYF.

The gene calls are TRBV7-3 and TRBJ1-2; D call uncertain. Per the germline V gene, CDR1 is SGHTA and CDR2 is FQGTGA. V lost 1 base and J lost 8, with 8 bases in between. The CDR3 is 12 residues long. This CDR3 is CASSLRQVGYTF. The CDR3 DNA reads as TGTGCCAGCAGCTTAAGGCAGGTCGGCTACACCTTC.

This clone was seen only a few times. This CDR3 is CAIAPGTGSNGELFF. The CDR3 DNA reads TGTGCCATCGCCCCGGGGACAGGGTCGAACGGGGAGCTGTTTTTT. The genes are TRBV10-3 and TRBJ2-2, with 9 bases matching TRBD1. Trimming took 8 bases from V and 7 from J; bases not matched to a gene: 11. Germline-derived CDR1 and CDR2 are ENHRY and SYGVKD. The CDR3 runs 15 residues.

The V call is TRBV21-1, the J call TRBJ2-7; TRBD1 reflects the table's D call only, with no check against the DNA. TRBV21-1 is assigned pseudogene status. This CDR3 spans 15 amino acids. This CDR3 reads CASSKLGAGIYEQYF. CDR3 sequence (DNA): TGTGCCAGCAGCAAATTAGGGGCAGGGATCTACGAGCAGTACTTC.

In DNA form, the CDR3 reads TGTGCCAGCAGCGTGCGGGGGACAGGGGCGGGAGAGACCCAGTACTTC. It is translated as CASSVRGTGAGETQYF. The chain is built from TRBV9 and TRBJ2-5, with 10 positions matching TRBD1. In germline, CDR1 is SGDLS, CDR2 YYNGEE. The trim removed 2 bases at V and 4 bases at J, leaving 8 bases unmatched. This CDR3 spans 16 amino acids.

Here the CDR3 reads CASSAEGGPGANVLTF. CDR3 bases: TGTGCCAGCAGCGCTGAAGGGGGCCCTGGGGCCAACGTCCTGACTTTC. This chain uses TRBV2 with TRBJ2-6, with 7 bases fitting TRBD1. The CDR3 spans 16 residues. After removal of 6 bases from V and 2 bases from J, the junction contained 7 bases not matched to a gene. Per the germline V gene, CDR1 is SNHLY and CDR2 is FYNNEI.

The chain joins TRBV2 to TRBJ2-2, with a tentative D call TRBD1 (6 bases). Looked up from germline, CDR1 is SNHLY and CDR2 is FYNNEI. V gave up 4 bases and J gave up 5 bases, with 8 bases separating them. The CDR3 covers 13 residues. For the CDR3, the DNA is TGTGCCAGCAGTGTCAGGGGTACCGGGGAGCTGTTTTTT. Its protein is CASSVRGTGELFF.

The chain links TRBV7-2 to TRBJ1-5; no firm D call. Germline CDR1 is SGHTA and CDR2 is FQGNSA. There are 12 residues in the CDR3. V was clipped by 1 base and J by 10 bases, with 8 bases between them. The CDR3 DNA is TGTGCCAGCAGCTTAGGTCCGGTCCCCCAGCATTTT. Amino acid sequence: CASSLGPVPQHF.

The chain uses TRBV2 and TRBJ2-3; 11 bases are a match to TRBD2. CDR1 and CDR2 (germline): SNHLY, FYNNEI. The CDR3 has 14 residues. J lost 7 bases, V lost 4 bases, and 4 bases had no gene match. This CDR3 reads CASSGLAGGYTQYF. CDR3 nucleotides: TGTGCCAGCAGTGGGCTAGCGGGGGGATATACGCAGTATTTT. The full variable domain, rest sourced from reference TRBV2 and TRBJ2-3, is EPEVTQTPSHQVTQMGQEVILRCVPISNHLYFYWYRQILGQKVEFLVSFYNNEISEKSEIFDDQFSVERPDGSNFTLKIRSTKLEDSAMYFCASSGLAGGYTQYFGPGTRLTVL.

The CDR3 nucleotides read TGCGCCAGCAGCAGGGACAGGCGCTCCTACGAGCAGTACTTC. Translation: CASSRDRRSYEQYF. V gene TRBV5-1 combines with J gene TRBJ2-7, with 8 bases aligning to TRBD1. Looked up from germline, CDR1 is SGHRS and CDR2 is YFSETQ. Losses at the gene ends were 4 bases for V and 0 bases for J; bases not matched to a gene: 3. CDR3 length equals 14 residues.

The chain uses TRBV10-3 and TRBJ1-1, with D unresolved. Trimming removed 6 bases at V and 4 bases at J, with 12 bases between. Germline V gene lookup returns CDR1 ENHRY and CDR2 SYGVKD. CDR3 length equals 13 residues. CDR3 protein: CAIRTGPGTEAFF. The CDR3 nucleotides are TGTGCCATCAGGACCGGCCCGGGCACTGAAGCTTTCTTT.

This clone was detected once. The J gene is TRBJ2-7, the V gene TRBV27, with D perhaps given as TRBD1 or TRBD2 (5 bases each). Germline CDR1 MNHEY, CDR2 SMNVEV (reference sequence). V was clipped by 4 bases and J by 6 bases, with 13 bases between them. The CDR3 length is 13 residues. The CDR3 sequence is CASSWDLRREQYF. Here the CDR3 DNA reads TGTGCCAGCAGTTGGGACCTCAGGCGCGAGCAGTACTTC.

A single count supports this clone. V and J are TRBV7-6 and TRBJ2-5; possibly TRBD1 for D (7 bases). This CDR3 has 15 residues. Trimming left V 5 bases short and J 1 base short, with 14 bases between. CDR1 SGHVS and CDR2 FNYEAQ come from the germline V gene. This chain's CDR3 is CASSPQGGFQETQYF. In DNA form, the CDR3 reads TGTGCCAGCAGCCCGCAGGGGGGTTTCCAAGAGACCCAGTACTTC.

The chain combines TRBV30 with TRBJ2-3; D perhaps matches TRBD2 (5 bases). Trimming took off 5 bases at V and 5 bases at J, with 8 bases between the two ends. Germline values: CDR1 GTSNPN, CDR2 SVGIG (reference sequence). The CDR3 is 11 amino acids. CDR3 coding DNA: TGTGCCTGGGTGACTATAGATACGCAGTATTTT. It encodes CAWVTIDTQYF.